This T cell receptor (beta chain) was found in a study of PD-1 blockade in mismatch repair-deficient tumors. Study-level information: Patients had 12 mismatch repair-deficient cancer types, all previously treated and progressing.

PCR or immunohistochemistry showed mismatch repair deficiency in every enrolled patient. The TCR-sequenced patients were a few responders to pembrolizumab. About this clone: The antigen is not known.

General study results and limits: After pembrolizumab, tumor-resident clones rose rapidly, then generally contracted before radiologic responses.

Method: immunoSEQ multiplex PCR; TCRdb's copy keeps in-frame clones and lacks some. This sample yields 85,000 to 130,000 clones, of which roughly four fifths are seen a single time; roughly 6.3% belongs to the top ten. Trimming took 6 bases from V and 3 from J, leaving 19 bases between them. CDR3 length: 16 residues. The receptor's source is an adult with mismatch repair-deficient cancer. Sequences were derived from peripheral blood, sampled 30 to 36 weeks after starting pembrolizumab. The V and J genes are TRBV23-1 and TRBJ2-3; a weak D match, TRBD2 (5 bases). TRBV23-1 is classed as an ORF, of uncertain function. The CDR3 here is CASRPPGNRVTDTQYF. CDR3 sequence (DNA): TGCGCCAGCAGGCCTCCGGGAAACAGAGTAACAGATACGCAGTATTTT.